What follows are 4 T cell receptor beta chains derived from one specimen sequenced in a study of T cell clonality in common variable immunodeficiency. Some clones are missing from TCRdb's copy, which holds only in-frame ones; the method was immunoSEQ multiplex PCR. The sample includes roughly 34,000 clones, none of them occurring once. The sequenced sample consisted of peripheral blood mononuclear cells. The receptors were sampled from a person aged 18 to 75 in good health.

Many counts were recorded for this clone. The read comes to an end 3 residues before the CDR3 does, leaving the germline J gene to fill in the end. The chain carries TRBV7-9 and TRBJ2-1, with D possibly being TRBD1 (5 bases). The CDR3 runs 14 residues. Per the germline V gene, CDR1 is SEHNR and CDR2 is FQNEAQ (reference sequence). V was shortened by 4 bases and J by 4 bases, with 11 bases between the two germline ends. CDR3 amino acids: CASSSGQGYNEQFF. The sequenced part of the CDR3 DNA is TGTGCCAGCAGCTCCGGCCAGGGATACAATGAG. The whole variable domain, filled in from reference TRBV7-9 and TRBJ2-1, reads DTGVSQNPRHKITKRGQNVTFRCDPISEHNRLYWYRQTLGQGPEFLTYFQNEAQLEKSRLLSDRFSAERPKGSFSTLEIQRTEQGDSAMYLCASSSGQGYNEQFFGPGTRLTVL.

There are many counts of this clone. The read falls 3 residues short of the CDR3 end, and the missing part is taken from the germline J gene. This chain uses TRBV6-2 or TRBV6-3 with TRBJ2-1, with 15 bases matching TRBD2. CDR3 length: 16 residues. Germline V gene sequence: CDR1 MNHEY, CDR2 SVGEGT. Unmatched junction bases numbered 7, after V lost 6 bases and J lost 7 bases. CDR3 bases read: TGTGCCAGCAGCCTGGGACTAGCGGGAGGTCTAAATGAG. Its translation: CASSLGLAGGLNE. The CDR3 as a whole reads CASSLGLAGGLNEQFF.

The table lists this clone with many counts. Partial CDR3 DNA: TGTGCCAGCAGCTTCTCTTCCGAG. Its translation: CASSFSSE. The entire CDR3 reads CASSFSSEQYF. The V call is TRBV11-2, the J call TRBJ2-7; D gene unclear. Read data end 3 residues before the CDR3 end; the end is taken from the germline J gene. Germline V gene sequence: CDR1 SGHAT, CDR2 FQNNGV. The V gene lost 3 bases and the J gene lost 6 bases, with 6 bases spanning the gap. The CDR3 sequence is 11 residues long.

In its sample, this clone was seen many times. The read terminates 3 residues ahead of where the CDR3 ends, so the germline J gene completes it. V is TRBV7-9 and J is TRBJ2-5; tentatively, D is TRBD1 (5 bases). CDR1 and CDR2 from the germline V gene are SEHNR and FQNEAQ (reference sequence). This CDR3 contains 13 residues. V was trimmed by 3 bases and J by 2 bases, leaving 7 bases between them. This CDR3 is CASSFRVQETQYF. The sequenced CDR3 bases are TGTGCCAGCAGCTTCAGGGTGCAAGAGACC.